These 31 T cell receptor beta chains originate from one sample sequenced in a study of beta chain features in type 1 diabetes. Since all of the isolated RNA was reverse transcribed, expressed TCRB transcripts were what got sequenced. Repertoires were generated with immunoSEQ multiplex PCR, while TCRdb's copy carries only in-frame clones and drops some. The sample consists of under 550,000 clones, about an eighth of them appearing once. The specimen was naive CD4+ T cells from blood. The receptors stem from a woman aged 18-35 years in good health.

This clone came up a few times. This sequence joins TRBV27 and TRBJ1-2; D might be TRBD1 (5 bases). Germline CDR1 reads MNHEY; CDR2 reads SMNVEV (reference sequence). The CDR3 is 16 residues long. V lost 8 bases to trimming and J lost 2 bases, with 21 bases between them. The CDR3 sequence: CASQPHGVQGNYGYTF. The CDR3 nucleotides are TGTGCCAGCCAGCCCCATGGTGTGCAGGGCAACTATGGCTACACCTTC.

The chain employs TRBV7-2 and TRBJ2-5; the match to TRBD1 covers 7 bases. The germline CDR1 and CDR2 sequences are SGHTA and FQGNSA. Unmatched junction bases numbered 5, after V lost 5 bases and J lost 5 bases. The CDR3 totals 13 residues. The CDR3 here is CASSPDRDETQYF. The CDR3 nucleotides are TGTGCCAGCAGCCCAGACAGGGACGAGACCCAGTACTTC.

This clone was picked up a small number of times. This sequence joins TRBV6-5 and TRBJ1-5; D is ambiguous. The CDR3 has 14 residues. Trimming left V 8 bases short and J 0 bases short, with 11 bases between. Germline lookup yields CDR1 MNHEY and CDR2 SVGAGI. As DNA, the CDR3 is TGTGCCAGCGGTAGGGCCTATAGCAATCAGCCCCAGCATTTT. It codes for CASGRAYSNQPQHF.

The chain joins TRBV27 to TRBJ1-1; D uncertain. Germline V lookup: CDR1 MNHEY, CDR2 SMNVEV (reference sequence). The CDR3 has 14 amino acids. Trimming shortened V by 2 bases and J by 1 base, and 8 bases separated the two germline ends. The CDR3 DNA reads as TGTGCCAGCAGTTTAAGAATTCCGAACACTGAAGCTTTCTTT. Encoded protein: CASSLRIPNTEAFF.

This clone has only a few counts. This rearrangement joins TRBV27 to TRBJ1-4; no firm D call. CDR1 and CDR2 from the germline V gene are MNHEY and SMNVEV (reference sequence). CDR3 length: 14 residues. The V end lost 1 base, the J end lost 6 bases, and 9 bases lay between the germline ends. CDR3 sequence: CASSLYGSDEKLFF. For the CDR3, the DNA is TGTGCCAGCAGTTTATATGGGTCCGATGAAAAACTGTTTTTT.

The chain has TRBV11-1 and TRBJ2-3; D is ambiguous. The germline V gene has CDR1 SGHAT and CDR2 FQDESV (reference sequence). Deletions cut 1 base from V and 2 bases from J, with 10 bases between. The length of the CDR3 is 15 residues. The CDR3, as DNA: TGTGCCAGCAGCTTAGGTCCCAGGACCACAGATACGCAGTATTTT. Protein: CASSLGPRTTDTQYF. Full variable domain (rest looked up from reference TRBV11-1 and TRBJ2-3): EAEVAQSPRYKITEKSQAVAFWCDPISGHATLYWYRQILGQGPELLVQFQDESVVDDSQLPKDRFSAERLKGVDSTLKIQPAELGDSAMYLCASSLGPRTTDTQYFGPGTRLTVL.

This sequence joins TRBV7-2 and TRBJ2-7; no reliable D call. From germline, CDR1 is SGHTA and CDR2 FQGNSA. The V gene lost 3 bases and the J gene lost 6 bases, with 12 bases spanning the gap. This CDR3 spans 13 amino acids. The CDR3 here is CASSFRGRTEQYV. CDR3 nucleotide sequence: TGTGCCAGCAGCTTTAGAGGACGGACCGAGCAGTACGTC.

The J gene is TRBJ2-1, the V gene TRBV25-1; 7 bases line up with TRBD2. Per germline, CDR1 MGHDK and CDR2 SYGVNS. After removal of 3 bases from V and 0 bases from J, the junction contained 8 bases not matched to a gene. The CDR3 has 17 residues. CDR3 sequence: CASSDGLGGSSYNEQFF. CDR3 coding DNA: TGTGCCAGCAGTGATGGTCTCGGCGGGAGCTCCTACAATGAGCAGTTCTTC.

Note on this clone: Other DNA sequences in the same sample also yield this CDR3. J is TRBJ2-7 and V is TRBV5-6; no clear D. With 1 base removed from V and 6 bases from J, the gap between germline ends came to 5 bases. This CDR3 is 11 amino acids long. Per germline, CDR1 SGHDT and CDR2 YYEEEE. The CDR3 DNA follows: TGTGCCAGCAGCTTGAGTCTCGAGCAGTACTTC. Its protein is CASSLSLEQYF.

This clone showed up just a few times. The rearrangement links TRBV7-9 to TRBJ2-7, with TRBD2 matching over 8 bases. V was clipped by 4 bases and J by 3 bases; unmatched bases: 8. Germline V lookup: CDR1 SEHNR, CDR2 FQNEAQ (reference sequence). There are 15 residues in the CDR3. Here the CDR3 DNA reads TGTGCCAGCAGCTCTCCTAGCGGGCAGCACTACGAGCAGTACTTC. Amino acid sequence: CASSSPSGQHYEQYF.

This clone was observed a few times. The V gene is TRBV18, the J gene TRBJ2-5; the D is unclear. The CDR3 runs 13 residues. Trimming took 2 bases from V and 5 from J, leaving 9 bases between them. Germline V CDR1 and CDR2: KGHSH, LQKENI. In nucleotides, the CDR3 is TGTGCCAGCTCACCAAGGCAGAAGGAGACCCAGTACTTC. Its translation: CASSPRQKETQYF.

The table lists this clone with a few counts. This chain connects TRBV2 to TRBJ1-1, with a possible D match to TRBD1 (6 bases). The CDR3 has 13 residues. Germline CDR1 and CDR2: SNHLY and FYNNEI. Deletions cut 4 bases from V and 7 bases from J, with 13 bases between. CDR3 region: CASSVDREGEAFF. CDR3 bases: TGTGCCAGCAGTGTGGACAGAGAAGGTGAAGCTTTCTTT.

A few counts support this clone. The gene calls are TRBV18 and TRBJ2-7, with 7 bases fitting TRBD2. The length of the CDR3 is 15 residues. V lost 4 bases and J lost 4; bases outside the gene matches: 10. CDR1 and CDR2 (germline): KGHSH, LQKENI. The CDR3 nucleotides read TGTGCCAGCTCACTAACAGCGGGACCAGAATACGAGCAGTACTTC. Protein sequence: CASSLTAGPEYEQYF. The whole variable domain, remainder taken from reference TRBV18 and TRBJ2-7, is NAGVMQNPRHLVRRRGQEARLRCSPMKGHSHVYWYRQLPEEGLKFMVYLQKENIIDESGMPKERFSAEFPKEGPSILRIQQVVRGDSAAYFCASSLTAGPEYEQYFGPGTRLTVT.

This clone was found a few times. The V gene is TRBV9, the J gene TRBJ2-2; no clear D gene. Trimming stripped 0 bases from V and 4 bases from J, with 7 bases between. Germline V gene sequence: CDR1 SGDLS, CDR2 YYNGEE. This CDR3 spans 14 amino acids. This CDR3 is CASSVVATTGELFF. The CDR3, as DNA: TGTGCCAGCAGCGTAGTGGCGACCACCGGGGAGCTGTTTTTT.

The chain employs TRBV11-2 and TRBJ1-2; D call uncertain. Trimming shortened V by 1 base and J by 0 bases, and 6 bases separated the two germline ends. Per the germline V gene, CDR1 is SGHAT and CDR2 is FQNNGV. The CDR3 extends over 14 amino acids. This CDR3 is CASSLGRTNYGYTF. The CDR3 DNA reads TGTGCCAGCAGCTTAGGCCGAACTAACTATGGCTACACCTTC.

This clone was seen only a few times. This sequence joins TRBV5-4 and TRBJ2-2, with 9 bases identical to TRBD2. There are 15 residues in the CDR3. Germline V gene sequence: CDR1 SGHNT, CDR2 YYREEE (reference sequence). V was clipped by 4 bases and J by 5 bases; unmatched bases: 6. For the CDR3, the DNA is TGTGCCAGCAGCACCGGGACTAGCAGGACCGGGGAGCTGTTTTTT. It yields the protein CASSTGTSRTGELFF.

This clone was seen a few times. One end of the junction fails to match germline, which may point to a read error. The chain recombines TRBV29-1 with TRBJ1-1; TRBD1 aligns across 9 bases. The CDR3 consists of 17 residues. Germline V lookup: CDR1 SQVTM, CDR2 ANQGSEA. The CDR3 spells CSVRGRGDRVLNTEAFF. The CDR3 DNA reads as TGCAGCGTCCGTGGGAGAGGGGACAGGGTTCTGAATACTGAAGCTTTCTTT.

The chain is built from TRBV29-1 and TRBJ1-6; 8 nucleotides align to TRBD1. This CDR3 contains 14 residues. After removal of 4 bases from V and 7 bases from J, the junction contained 6 bases not matched to a gene. Germline-derived CDR1 and CDR2 are SQVTM and ANQGSEA. The CDR3 bases are TGCAGCGTTGGCACAGGGGGAAAGAATTCACCCCTCCACTTT. As protein: CSVGTGGKNSPLHF.

This clone was counted only a few times. This chain links TRBV19 with TRBJ2-3, with D perhaps matching TRBD1 (5 bases). The V end was cut by 6 bases, the J end by 3 bases, with 19 bases between. The CDR3 length is 16 residues. Germline V gene sequence: CDR1 LNHDA, CDR2 SQIVND (reference sequence). CDR3 bases: TGTGCCAGTAGCACAACAGGTCGAACATCTACAGATACGCAGTATTTT. This codes for CASSTTGRTSTDTQYF.

The rearrangement joins TRBV18 to TRBJ2-7; 7 bases align to TRBD1. With V trimmed by 4 bases and J by 4 bases, 4 bases remained unmatched. Germline CDR1 KGHSH, CDR2 LQKENI. This CDR3 has 13 residues. As DNA, the CDR3 is TGTGCCAGCTCACTCGGGACAGCTTACGAGCAGTACTTC. Translating it yields CASSLGTAYEQYF.

The chain couples TRBV27 to TRBJ2-7, with TRBD2 matching over 8 bases. This CDR3 spans 15 amino acids. Per germline, CDR1 MNHEY and CDR2 SMNVEV (reference sequence). J lost 2 bases, V lost 6 bases, and 9 bases had no gene match. CDR3: CASSRTASGPYEQYV. The CDR3 DNA reads as TGTGCCAGCAGCCGTACTGCTAGCGGGCCCTACGAGCAGTACGTC.

This clone was counted only a few times. The chain uses TRBV27 and TRBJ1-2; no definite D call. The CDR3 runs to 15 residues. V was cut by 2 bases and J by 4 bases, with 14 bases left in between. CDR1 and CDR2 from the germline V gene are MNHEY and SMNVEV (reference sequence). This chain's CDR3 is CASSLHAVGSYGYTF. CDR3 in DNA: TGTGCCAGCAGTTTACATGCTGTCGGAAGCTATGGCTACACCTTC.

This clone showed up just a few times. This chain joins TRBV19 and TRBJ2-2; D uncertain. Germline V lookup: CDR1 LNHDA, CDR2 SQIVND (reference sequence). The CDR3 extends over 14 amino acids. V was clipped by 8 bases and J by 0 bases, with 10 bases between them. The CDR3 region has the DNA TGTGCCAGTGTTCCCAACGCGAACACCGGGGAGCTGTTTTTT. Translating gives CASVPNANTGELFF.

DNA for the CDR3: TGTGCCTGGAACTCAGGGCTCTCTGGAAACACCATATATTTT. It codes for CAWNSGLSGNTIYF. The chain recombines TRBV30 with TRBJ1-3; maybe TRBD1 (5 bases). The CDR3 runs to 14 residues. V lost 4 bases to trimming and J lost 0 bases, with 10 bases between them. Germline CDR1 is GTSNPN and CDR2 is SVGIG (reference sequence).

This clone has just a few counts. This sequence joins TRBV7-2 and TRBJ2-6; TRBD1 aligns across 7 bases. The V and J ends lost 5 bases and 0 bases, in that order; junction bases with no gene match: 4. This CDR3 region has 16 residues. Looked up from germline, CDR1 is SGHTA and CDR2 is FQGNSA. Written as DNA, the CDR3 is TGTGCCAGCAGCAAACAGGGGACCTCTGGGGCCAACGTCCTGACTTTC. Its translation is CASSKQGTSGANVLTF.

The J gene is TRBJ2-3, the V gene TRBV19, with D unclear. The germline V and J ends were trimmed by 6 bases and 1 base, with 8 bases remaining between them. Germline V gene lookup returns CDR1 LNHDA and CDR2 SQIVND (reference sequence). The CDR3 spans 13 residues. This CDR3 reads CASRDRGTDTQYF. In DNA form, the CDR3 reads TGTGCCAGTAGGGACCGGGGCACAGATACGCAGTATTTT. Based on the CDR3 plus reference TRBV19 and TRBJ2-3, the full variable domain is DGGITQSPKYLFRKEGQNVTLSCEQNLNHDAMYWYRQDPGQGLRLIYYSQIVNDFQKGDIAEGYSVSREKKESFPLTVTSAQKNPTAFYLCASRDRGTDTQYFGPGTRLTVL.

In this sample, this clone turned up a few times. The chain recombines TRBV5-1 with TRBJ2-2; D gene ambiguous. Germline CDR1 SGHRS, CDR2 YFSETQ. Deletions cut 4 bases from V and 2 bases from J, with 15 bases between. The CDR3 has 16 residues. The CDR3 sequence: CASSLTPGRNTGELFF. CDR3 coding DNA: TGCGCCAGCAGCCTAACCCCCGGAAGAAACACCGGGGAGCTGTTTTTT.

The V gene is TRBV28, the J gene TRBJ1-5; D uncertain. The germline V gene encodes CDR1 MDHEN and CDR2 SYDVKM. The V end lost 7 bases, the J end lost 7 bases, and 5 bases lay between the germline ends. CDR3 size: 10 residues. CDR3 DNA sequence: TGTGCCAGCAACTTGCAGCCCCAGCATTTT. The encoded protein is CASNLQPQHF.

V and J are TRBV6-4 and TRBJ1-1, with D maybe TRBD1 (5 bases). The CDR3 is 11 amino acids. The germline V gene has CDR1 MRHNA and CDR2 SNTAGT. Deletions cut 5 bases from V and 8 bases from J, with 9 bases between. CDR3 region: CASSSGDEAFF. The CDR3 DNA reads as TGTGCCAGCAGTTCCGGGGACGAAGCTTTCTTT.

V and J are TRBV11-3 and TRBJ2-7, with unresolved D. The germline V gene has CDR1 SGHNT and CDR2 YENEEA. The germline V and J ends were trimmed by 0 bases and 0 bases, with 12 bases remaining between them. There are 16 residues in the CDR3. Here the CDR3 reads CASSLDIGYTSYEQYF. Here the CDR3 DNA reads TGTGCCAGCAGCTTAGATATAGGGTACACCTCCTACGAGCAGTACTTC.

This clone was observed a handful of times. This chain connects TRBV19 to TRBJ2-1, with D unresolved. Trimming removed 4 bases from V and 4 bases from J, with 11 bases in between. The CDR3 consists of 14 residues. CDR1 is LNHDA, CDR2 SQIVND, per germline (reference sequence). Written as DNA, the CDR3 is TGTGCCAGTAGTACGATTGCGCCTTACAATGAGCAGTTCTTC. It is translated as CASSTIAPYNEQFF.